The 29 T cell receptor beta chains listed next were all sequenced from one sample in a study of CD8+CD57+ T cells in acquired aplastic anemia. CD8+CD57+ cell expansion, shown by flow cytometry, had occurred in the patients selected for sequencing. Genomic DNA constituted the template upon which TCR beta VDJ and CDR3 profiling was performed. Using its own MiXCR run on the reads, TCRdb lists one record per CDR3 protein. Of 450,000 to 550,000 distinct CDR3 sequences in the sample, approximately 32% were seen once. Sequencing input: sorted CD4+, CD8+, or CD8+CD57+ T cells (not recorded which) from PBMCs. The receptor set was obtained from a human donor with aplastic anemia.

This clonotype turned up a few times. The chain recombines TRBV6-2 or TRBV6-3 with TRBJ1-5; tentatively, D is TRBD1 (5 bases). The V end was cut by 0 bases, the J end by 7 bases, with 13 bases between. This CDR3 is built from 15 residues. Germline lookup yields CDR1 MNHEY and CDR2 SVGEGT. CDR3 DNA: TGTGCCAGCAGTTACTCGGGGGGTAATGGACAGCCCCAGCATTTT. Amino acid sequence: CASSYSGGNGQPQHF.

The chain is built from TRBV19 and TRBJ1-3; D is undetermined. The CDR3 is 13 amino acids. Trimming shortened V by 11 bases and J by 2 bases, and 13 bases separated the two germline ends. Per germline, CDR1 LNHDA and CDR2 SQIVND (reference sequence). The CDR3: CAWSTQTGNTIYF. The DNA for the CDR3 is TGTGCCTGGAGTACCCAAACTGGAAACACCATATATTTT.

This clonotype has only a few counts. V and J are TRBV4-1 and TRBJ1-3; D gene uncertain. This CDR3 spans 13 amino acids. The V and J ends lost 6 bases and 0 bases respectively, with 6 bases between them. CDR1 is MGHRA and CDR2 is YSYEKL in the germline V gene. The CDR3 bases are TGCGCCAGCAGGACCATCTCTGGAAACACCATATATTTT. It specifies CASRTISGNTIYF.

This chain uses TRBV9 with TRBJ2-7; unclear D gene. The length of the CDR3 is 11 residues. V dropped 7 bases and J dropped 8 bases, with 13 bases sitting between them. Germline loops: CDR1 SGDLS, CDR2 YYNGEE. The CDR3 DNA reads TGTGCCAGCGCGACCGGAACTAAGCAGTACTTC. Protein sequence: CASATGTKQYF. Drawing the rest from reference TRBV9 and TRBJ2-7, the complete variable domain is DSGVTQTPKHLITATGQRVTLRCSPRSGDLSVYWYQQSLDQGLQFLIQYYNGEERAKGNILERFSAQQFPDLHSELNLSSLELGDSALYFCASATGTKQYFGPGTRLTVT.

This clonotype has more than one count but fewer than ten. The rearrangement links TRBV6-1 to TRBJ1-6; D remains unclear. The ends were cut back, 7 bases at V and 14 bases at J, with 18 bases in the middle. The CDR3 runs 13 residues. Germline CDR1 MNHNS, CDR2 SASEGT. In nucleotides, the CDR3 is TGTGCCAGCACCCAAGCGTTTACCGGGTCCCTCCACTTT. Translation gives CASTQAFTGSLHF.

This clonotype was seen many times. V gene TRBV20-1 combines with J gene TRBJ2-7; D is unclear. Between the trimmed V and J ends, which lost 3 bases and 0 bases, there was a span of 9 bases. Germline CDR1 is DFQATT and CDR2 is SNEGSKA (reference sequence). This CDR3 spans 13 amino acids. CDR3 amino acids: CSASGAISYEQYF. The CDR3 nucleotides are TGCAGTGCTAGCGGCGCCATCTCCTACGAGCAGTACTTC.

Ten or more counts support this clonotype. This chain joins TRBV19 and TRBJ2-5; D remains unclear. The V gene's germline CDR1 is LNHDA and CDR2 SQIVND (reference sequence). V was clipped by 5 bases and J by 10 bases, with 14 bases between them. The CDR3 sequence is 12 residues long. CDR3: CASSGEGWLQYF. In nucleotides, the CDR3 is TGTGCCAGTAGTGGGGAAGGGTGGCTCCAGTACTTC.

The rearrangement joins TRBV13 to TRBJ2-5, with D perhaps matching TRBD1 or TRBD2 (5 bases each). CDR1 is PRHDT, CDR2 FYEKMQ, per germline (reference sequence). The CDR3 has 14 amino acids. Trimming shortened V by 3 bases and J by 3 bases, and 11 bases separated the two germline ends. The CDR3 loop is CASSLRGAEETQYF. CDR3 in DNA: TGTGCCAGCAGCTTGCGAGGGGCTGAAGAGACCCAGTACTTC.

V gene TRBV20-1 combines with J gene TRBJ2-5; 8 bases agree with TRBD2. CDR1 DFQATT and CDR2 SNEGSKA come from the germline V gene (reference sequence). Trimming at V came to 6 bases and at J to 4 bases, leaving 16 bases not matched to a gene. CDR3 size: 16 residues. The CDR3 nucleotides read TGCAGTGCCGCGACCGGGACTAGAAGTACCATAGAGACCCAGTACTTC. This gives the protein CSAATGTRSTIETQYF.

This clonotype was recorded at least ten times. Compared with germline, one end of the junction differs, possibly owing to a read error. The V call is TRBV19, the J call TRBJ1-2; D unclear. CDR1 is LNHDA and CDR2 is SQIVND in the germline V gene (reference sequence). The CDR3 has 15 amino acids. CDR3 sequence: CASSVDFQANYGYTF. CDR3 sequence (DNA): TGTGCCAGTAGTGTAGACTTCCAAGCTAACTATGGCTACACCTTC. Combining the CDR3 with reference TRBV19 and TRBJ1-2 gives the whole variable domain DGGITQSPKYLFRKEGQNVTLSCEQNLNHDAMYWYRQDPGQGLRLIYYSQIVNDFQKGDIAEGYSVSREKKESFPLTVTSAQKNPTAFYLCASSVDFQANYGYTFGSGTRLTVV.

CDR3 nucleotide sequence: TGTGCCAGCAGTTTTGACTCTCGCACAGATACGCAGTATTTT. This translates into CASSFDSRTDTQYF. V is TRBV27 and J is TRBJ2-3, with unresolved D. CDR1 and CDR2 (germline): MNHEY, SMNVEV (reference sequence). With 3 bases removed from V and 1 base from J, the gap between germline ends came to 8 bases. CDR3 size: 14 residues.

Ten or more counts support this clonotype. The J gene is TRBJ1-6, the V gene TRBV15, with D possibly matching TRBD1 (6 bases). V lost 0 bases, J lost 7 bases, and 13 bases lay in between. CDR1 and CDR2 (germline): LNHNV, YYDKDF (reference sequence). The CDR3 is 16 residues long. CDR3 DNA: TGTGCCACCAGCAGAGATCCCAGGGGTGACAATTCACCCCTCCACTTT. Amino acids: CATSRDPRGDNSPLHF.

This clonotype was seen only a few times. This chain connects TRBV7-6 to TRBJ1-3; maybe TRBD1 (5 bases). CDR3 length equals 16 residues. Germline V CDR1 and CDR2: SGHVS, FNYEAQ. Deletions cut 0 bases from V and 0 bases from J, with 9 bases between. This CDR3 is CASSLAGTSSGNTIYF. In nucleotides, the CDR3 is TGTGCCAGCAGCTTAGCAGGGACGAGCTCTGGAAACACCATATATTTT.

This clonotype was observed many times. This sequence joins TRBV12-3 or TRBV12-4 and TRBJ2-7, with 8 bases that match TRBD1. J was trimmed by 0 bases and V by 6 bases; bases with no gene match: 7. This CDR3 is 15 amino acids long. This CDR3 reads CASSQAGQASYEQYF. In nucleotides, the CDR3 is TGTGCCAGCAGCCAGGCGGGACAGGCCTCCTACGAGCAGTACTTC.

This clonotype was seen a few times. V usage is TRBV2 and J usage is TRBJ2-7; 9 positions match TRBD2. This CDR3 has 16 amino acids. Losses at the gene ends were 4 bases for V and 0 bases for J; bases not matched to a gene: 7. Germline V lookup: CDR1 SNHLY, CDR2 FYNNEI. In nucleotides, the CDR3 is TGTGCCAGCAGTGGCCTAGCGGGGATGAGCTCCTACGAGCAGTACTTC. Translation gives CASSGLAGMSSYEQYF.

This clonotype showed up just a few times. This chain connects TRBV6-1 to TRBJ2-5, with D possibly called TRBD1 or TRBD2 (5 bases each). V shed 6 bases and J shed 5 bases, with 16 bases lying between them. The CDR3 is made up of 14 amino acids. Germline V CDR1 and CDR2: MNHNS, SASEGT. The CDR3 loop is CASRRGYISETQYF. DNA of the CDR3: TGTGCCAGCAGGAGGGGTTATATCTCGGAGACCCAGTACTTC.

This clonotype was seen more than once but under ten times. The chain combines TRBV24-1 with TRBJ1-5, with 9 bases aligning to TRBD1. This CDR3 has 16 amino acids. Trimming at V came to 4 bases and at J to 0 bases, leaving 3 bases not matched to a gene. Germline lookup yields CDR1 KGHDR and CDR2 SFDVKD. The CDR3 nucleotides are TGTGCCACCAGTGACGGGGGACAGGGTAGCAATCAGCCCCAGCATTTT. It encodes CATSDGGQGSNQPQHF.

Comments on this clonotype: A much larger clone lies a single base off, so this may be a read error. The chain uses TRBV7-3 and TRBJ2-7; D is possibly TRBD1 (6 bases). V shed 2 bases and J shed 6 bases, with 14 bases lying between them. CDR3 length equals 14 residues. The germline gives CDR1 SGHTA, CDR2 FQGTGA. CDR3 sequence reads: CASSLGTGRGEQYF. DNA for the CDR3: TGTGCCAGCAGCTTAGGTACAGGGCGCGGCGAGCAGTACTTC.

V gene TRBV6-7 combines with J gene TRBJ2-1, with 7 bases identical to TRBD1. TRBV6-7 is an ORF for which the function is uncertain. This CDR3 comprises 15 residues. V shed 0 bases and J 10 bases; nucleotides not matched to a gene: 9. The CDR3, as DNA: TGTGCCAGCAGTTACTCGACAGGGTCCCTCCGAGAGCAGTTCTTC. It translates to CASSYSTGSLREQFF.

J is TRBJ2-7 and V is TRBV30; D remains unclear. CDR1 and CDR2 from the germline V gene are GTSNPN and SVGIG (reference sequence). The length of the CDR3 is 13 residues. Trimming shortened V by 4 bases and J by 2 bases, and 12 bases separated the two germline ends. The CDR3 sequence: CAWMGNGAYEQYF. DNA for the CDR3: TGTGCCTGGATGGGGAACGGTGCCTACGAGCAGTACTTC.

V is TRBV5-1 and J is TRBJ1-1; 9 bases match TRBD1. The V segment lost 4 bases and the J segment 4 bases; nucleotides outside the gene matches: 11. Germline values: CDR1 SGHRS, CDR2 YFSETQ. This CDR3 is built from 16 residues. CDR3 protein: CASSPTPDRGTTEAFF. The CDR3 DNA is TGCGCCAGCAGCCCGACCCCCGACAGGGGGACCACTGAAGCTTTCTTT.

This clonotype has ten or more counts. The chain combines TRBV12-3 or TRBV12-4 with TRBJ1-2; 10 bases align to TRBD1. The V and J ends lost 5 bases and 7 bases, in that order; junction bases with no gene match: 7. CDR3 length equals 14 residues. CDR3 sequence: CASSPTGGLRGYTF. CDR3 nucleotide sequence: TGTGCCAGCAGTCCGACAGGGGGCTTGCGTGGCTACACCTTC.

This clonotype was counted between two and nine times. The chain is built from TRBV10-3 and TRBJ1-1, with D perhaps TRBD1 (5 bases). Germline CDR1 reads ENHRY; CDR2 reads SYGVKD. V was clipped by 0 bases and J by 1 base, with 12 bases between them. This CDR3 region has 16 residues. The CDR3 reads CAISESGGVANTEAFF. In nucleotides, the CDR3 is TGTGCCATCAGTGAGTCGGGAGGGGTTGCGAACACTGAAGCTTTCTTT.

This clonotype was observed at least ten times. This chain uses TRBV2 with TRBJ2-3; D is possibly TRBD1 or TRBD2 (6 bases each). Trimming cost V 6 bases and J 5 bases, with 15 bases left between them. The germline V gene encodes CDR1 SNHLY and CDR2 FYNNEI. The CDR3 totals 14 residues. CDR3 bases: TGTGCCAGCAGCGTGAGGGGGGCTGGAGATACGCAGTATTTT. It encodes CASSVRGAGDTQYF.

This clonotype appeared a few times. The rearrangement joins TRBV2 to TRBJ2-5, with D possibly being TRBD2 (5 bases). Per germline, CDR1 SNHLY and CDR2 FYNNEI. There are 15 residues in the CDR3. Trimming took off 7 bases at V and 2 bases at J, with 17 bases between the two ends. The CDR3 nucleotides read TGTGCCAGCAACGAAGGGAGCGGTCCACAAGAGACCCAGTACTTC. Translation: CASNEGSGPQETQYF.

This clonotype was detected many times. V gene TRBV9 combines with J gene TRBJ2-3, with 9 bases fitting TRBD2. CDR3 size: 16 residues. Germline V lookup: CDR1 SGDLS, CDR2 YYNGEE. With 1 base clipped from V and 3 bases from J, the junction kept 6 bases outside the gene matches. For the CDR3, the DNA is TGTGCCAGCAGCGTAATCGCGGGAGGGGGAACAGATACGCAGTATTTT. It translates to CASSVIAGGGTDTQYF.

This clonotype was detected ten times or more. The DNA for the CDR3 is TGTGCCAGCAGCTTAGTAGCAGTTAGCCACGAGCAGTACTTC. Translating it yields CASSLVAVSHEQYF. The genes are TRBV7-9 and TRBJ2-7; D remains ambiguous. The V gene's germline CDR1 is SEHNR and CDR2 FQNEAQ (reference sequence). V lost 1 base to trimming and J lost 5 bases, with 12 bases between them. CDR3 length: 14 residues.

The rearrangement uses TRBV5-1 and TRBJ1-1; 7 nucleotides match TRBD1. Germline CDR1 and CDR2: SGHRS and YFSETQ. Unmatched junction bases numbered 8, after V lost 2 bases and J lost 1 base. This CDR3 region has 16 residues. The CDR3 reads CASSFKSGQRNTEAFF. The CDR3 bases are TGCGCCAGCAGCTTCAAGTCGGGACAGAGGAACACTGAAGCTTTCTTT. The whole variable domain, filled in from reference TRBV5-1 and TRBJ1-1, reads KAGVTQTPRYLIKTRGQQVTLSCSPISGHRSVSWYQQTPGQGLQFLFEYFSETQRNKGNFPGRFSGRQFSNSRSEMNVSTLELGDSALYLCASSFKSGQRNTEAFFGQGTRLTVV.

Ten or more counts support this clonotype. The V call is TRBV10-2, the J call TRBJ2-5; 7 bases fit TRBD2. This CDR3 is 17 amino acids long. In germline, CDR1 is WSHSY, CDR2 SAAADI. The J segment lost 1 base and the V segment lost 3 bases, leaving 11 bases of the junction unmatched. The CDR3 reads CASSEKLASGPQETQYF. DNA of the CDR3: TGCGCCAGCAGTGAAAAGTTGGCTAGCGGACCCCAAGAGACCCAGTACTTC.